This T cell receptor beta chain derives from a study of blood T cell repertoires in COVID-19 (dated by TCRdb to 2020 to 2021). For context, the study as a whole: Samples from collaborators originated in the United States, Italy and Spain and spanned both the acute and convalescent phases of COVID-19. The material from the prospective study consisted of cDNA or gDNA derived from T cells, B-cell-depleted T cells, or PBMCs. Subjects who had been exposed to COVID-19, were actively infected with it, or had recovered from it provided the deeply sampled blood TCRbeta repertoires that made up the dataset. The repertoires were released in a freely available public database intended as a resource for research on the immune response to SARS-CoV-2. The samples were drawn from two sources: the first 160 participants of the ongoing ImmuneRACE study, and 1,000 to 1,500 subjects contributed by 6 global collaborators. The sample metadata nearly always contained a de-identified subject ID, COVID-19 status, age in years and sex. HLA class I and class II types, where available, came from metadata supplied by the sample provider rather than from assay-based typing. Study-wide findings and limitations: The amount of clinical and demographic metadata varied by source and participant and was provided uncurated.

Participants in the prospective study were enrolled through a virtual design, were aged about 18 to 100 years, and lived in approximately 25 United States geographic areas. To assign participants to cohorts, the prospective study relied on clinical history that participants themselves reported in a screening survey and a study questionnaire. ImmuneRACE Cohort 3 recovered participants were defined by two consecutive negative NP/OP PCR tests, healthcare professional clearance, or symptom resolution. In the prospective study, whole blood, serum and a nasopharyngeal or oropharyngeal swab were collected from each participant by mobile phlebotomists. Prospective study participants could optionally give additional blood draws and questionnaires over a 2-month period. Before DNA extraction, blood samples from the prospective study were shipped at room temperature or frozen. With respect to this clone: Its target antigen remains unknown. No base quality values were provided; no much bigger clone lies one nucleotide off.

TCRbeta CDR3 regions were amplified from genomic DNA using the immunoSEQ Assay, a bias-controlled multiplex PCR. In the original analysis: Nucleated cell counts per sample were estimated from amplification of reference gene primers within the assay. To quantify the absolute abundance of each unique TCRbeta CDR3 rearrangement, sequence reads were collapsed and filtered. For each sample, productive Simpson clonality was calculated by taking the square root of Simpson's diversity index across productive rearrangements. TCRdb mirrors the immuneACCESS table, restricted to in-frame sequences. Some clones are absent from its copies; in checked studies, under half trace to an unresolved V gene, and the reason for the others is unknown. The V and J calls and clone size are taken from that table; D and trimming were inferred from the DNA. Counted in this sample were about 240,000 clones; around 88% of them appeared once. The ten largest clonotypes hold roughly 9% of the sample.

The sequenced sample was PBMCs or T cells enriched from blood (not recorded which). The TCR originated in a man in his forties who had recovered from COVID-19.

The DNA sequence is given as TGTGCCAGCAGGAGCGGGGCCCTAGCCACGGACAATGAGCAGTTCTTC. Translated, it gives CASRSGALATDNEQFF. The rearrangement joined TRBV2 to TRBJ2-1; the central 7 bases match TRBD2. Including the terminal cysteine and phenylalanine, the CDR3 comprises 16 residues. Kept here is only the CDR3 DNA, which spans 48 bases and is read in frame from base 1. CDR1 SNHLY and CDR2 FYNNEI were looked up in the germline V gene. Clipping removes 6 bases from V and 5 bases from J, with 13 as the unmatched junction base count.